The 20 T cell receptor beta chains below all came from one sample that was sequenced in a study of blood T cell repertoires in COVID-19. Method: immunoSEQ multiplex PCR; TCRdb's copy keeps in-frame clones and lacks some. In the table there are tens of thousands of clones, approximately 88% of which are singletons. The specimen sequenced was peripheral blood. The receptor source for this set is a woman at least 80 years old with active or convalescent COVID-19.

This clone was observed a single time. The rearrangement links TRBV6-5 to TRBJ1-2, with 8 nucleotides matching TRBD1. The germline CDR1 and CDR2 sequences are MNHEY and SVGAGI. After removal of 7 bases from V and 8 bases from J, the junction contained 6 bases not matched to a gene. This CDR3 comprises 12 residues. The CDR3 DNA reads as TGTGCCAGCACCTTTGGACAGGGAGGCTACACCTTC. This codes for CASTFGQGGYTF.

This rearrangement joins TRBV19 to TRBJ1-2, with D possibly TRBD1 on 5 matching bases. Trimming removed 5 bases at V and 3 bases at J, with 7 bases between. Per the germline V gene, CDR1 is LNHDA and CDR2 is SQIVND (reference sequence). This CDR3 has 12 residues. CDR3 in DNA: TGTGCCAGTAGTCAGGGATACTATGGCTACACCTTC. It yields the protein CASSQGYYGYTF.

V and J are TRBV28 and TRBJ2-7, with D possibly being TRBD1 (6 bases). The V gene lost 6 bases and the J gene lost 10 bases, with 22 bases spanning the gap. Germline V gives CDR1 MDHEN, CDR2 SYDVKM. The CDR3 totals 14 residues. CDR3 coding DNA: TGTGCCAGCAGCACAGGGCTACCCTCCCGCAATCAGTACTTC. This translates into CASSTGLPSRNQYF.

The CDR3 nucleotides read TGTGCCAGTAGGCGCCGGGACAGGGCTAATCAGCCCCAGCATTTT. Translating gives CASRRRDRANQPQHF. V gene TRBV19 combines with J gene TRBJ1-5; 9 positions match TRBD1. This CDR3 spans 15 amino acids. The V gene's germline CDR1 is LNHDA and CDR2 SQIVND (reference sequence). Trimming took 6 bases from V and 4 from J; bases not matched to a gene: 7. The whole variable domain, filled in from reference TRBV19 and TRBJ1-5, reads DGGITQSPKYLFRKEGQNVTLSCEQNLNHDAMYWYRQDPGQGLRLIYYSQIVNDFQKGDIAEGYSVSREKKESFPLTVTSAQKNPTAFYLCASRRRDRANQPQHFGDGTRLSIL.

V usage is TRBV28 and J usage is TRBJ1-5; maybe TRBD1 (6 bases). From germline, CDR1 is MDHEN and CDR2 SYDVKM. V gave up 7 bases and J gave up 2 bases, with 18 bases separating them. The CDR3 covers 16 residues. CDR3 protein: CASTLQGSLGNQPQHF. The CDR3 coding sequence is TGTGCCAGCACCCTACAGGGCTCTCTAGGCAATCAGCCCCAGCATTTT.

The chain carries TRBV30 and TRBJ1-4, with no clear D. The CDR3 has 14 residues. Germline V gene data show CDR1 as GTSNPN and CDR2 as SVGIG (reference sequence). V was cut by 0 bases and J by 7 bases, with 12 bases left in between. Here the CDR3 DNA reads TGTGCCTGGAGTGTTGTACCCCGGGGTGAAAAACTGTTTTTT. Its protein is CAWSVVPRGEKLFF.

For the CDR3, the DNA is TGTGCCATCAGGGCCGGGACAGGGGGCACCGGGGAGCTGTTTTTT. This codes for CAIRAGTGGTGELFF. This sequence joins TRBV10-3 and TRBJ2-2; 11 positions match TRBD1. The germline V gene has CDR1 ENHRY and CDR2 SYGVKD. This CDR3 is 15 amino acids long. V dropped 6 bases and J dropped 4; count of bases not matched to a gene: 4.

The CDR3 region is CASSLGRVNSPLHF. The CDR3, as DNA: TGTGCCAGCAGTTTGGGCAGGGTTAATTCACCCCTCCACTTT. The chain is built from TRBV6-2 or TRBV6-3 and TRBJ1-6, with D possibly TRBD1 on 5 matching bases. V was shortened by 4 bases and J by 6 bases, with 10 bases between the two germline ends. The V gene's germline CDR1 is MNHEY and CDR2 SVGEGT. The CDR3 length is 14 residues.

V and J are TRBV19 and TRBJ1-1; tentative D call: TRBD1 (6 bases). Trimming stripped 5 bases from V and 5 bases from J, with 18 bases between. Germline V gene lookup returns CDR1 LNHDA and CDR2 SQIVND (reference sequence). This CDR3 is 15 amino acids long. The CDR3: CASSPYEQGGTEAFF. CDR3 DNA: TGTGCCAGTAGTCCGTACGAACAGGGAGGGACTGAAGCTTTCTTT.

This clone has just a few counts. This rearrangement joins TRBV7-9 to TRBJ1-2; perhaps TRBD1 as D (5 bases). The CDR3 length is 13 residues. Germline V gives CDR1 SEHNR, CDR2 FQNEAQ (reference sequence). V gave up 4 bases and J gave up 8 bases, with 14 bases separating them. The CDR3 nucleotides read TGTGCCAGCAGCTCCCAGGGTTCCTACGGCTACACCTTC. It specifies CASSSQGSYGYTF. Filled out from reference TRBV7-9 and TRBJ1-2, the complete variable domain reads DTGVSQNPRHKITKRGQNVTFRCDPISEHNRLYWYRQTLGQGPEFLTYFQNEAQLEKSRLLSDRFSAERPKGSFSTLEIQRTEQGDSAMYLCASSSQGSYGYTFGSGTRLTVV.

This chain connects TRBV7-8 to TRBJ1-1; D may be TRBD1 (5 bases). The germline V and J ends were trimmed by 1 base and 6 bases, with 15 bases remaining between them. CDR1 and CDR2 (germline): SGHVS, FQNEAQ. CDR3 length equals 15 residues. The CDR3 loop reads CASSLGPGMRAEAFF. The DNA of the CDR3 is TGTGCCAGCAGCTTAGGACCAGGGATGAGAGCTGAAGCTTTCTTT.

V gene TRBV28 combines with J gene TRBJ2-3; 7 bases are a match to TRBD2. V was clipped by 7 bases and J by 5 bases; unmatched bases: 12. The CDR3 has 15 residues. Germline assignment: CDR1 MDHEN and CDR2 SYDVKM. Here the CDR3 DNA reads TGTGCCAGCACCATGAGCAGCGGGAAAATAGATACGCAGTATTTT. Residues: CASTMSSGKIDTQYF. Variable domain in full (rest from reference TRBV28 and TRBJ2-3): DVKVTQSSRYLVKRTGEKVFLECVQDMDHENMFWYRQDPGLGLRLIYFSYDVKMKEKGDIPEGYSVSREKKERFSLILESASTNQTSMYLCASTMSSGKIDTQYFGPGTRLTVL.

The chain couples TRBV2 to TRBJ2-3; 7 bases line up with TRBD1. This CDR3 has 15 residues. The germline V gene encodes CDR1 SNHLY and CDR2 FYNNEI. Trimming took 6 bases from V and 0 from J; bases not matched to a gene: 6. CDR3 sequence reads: CASRRQGGSTDTQYF. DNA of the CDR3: TGTGCCAGCAGGAGACAGGGTGGGAGCACAGATACGCAGTATTTT.

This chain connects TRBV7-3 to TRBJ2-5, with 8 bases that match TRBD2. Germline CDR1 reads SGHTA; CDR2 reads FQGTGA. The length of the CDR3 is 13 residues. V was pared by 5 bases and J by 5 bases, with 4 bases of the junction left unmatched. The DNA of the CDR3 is TGTGCCAGCAGCCTCCGGGAGGGTGAGACCCAGTACTTC. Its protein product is CASSLREGETQYF.

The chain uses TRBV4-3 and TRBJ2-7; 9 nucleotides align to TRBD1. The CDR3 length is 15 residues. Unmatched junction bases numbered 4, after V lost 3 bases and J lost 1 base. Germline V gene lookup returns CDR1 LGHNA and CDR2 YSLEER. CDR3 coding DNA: TGCGCCAGCAGCCAGTACAGGGGGCTGTCCTACGAGCAGTACTTC. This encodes CASSQYRGLSYEQYF.

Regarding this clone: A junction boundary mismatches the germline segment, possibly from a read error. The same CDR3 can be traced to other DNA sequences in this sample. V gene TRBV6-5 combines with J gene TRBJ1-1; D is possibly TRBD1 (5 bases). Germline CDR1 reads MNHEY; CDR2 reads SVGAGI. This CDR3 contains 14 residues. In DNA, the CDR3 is TGTGCCAGCAACCGCGACAGTGTAAACACTGAAGCCTTCTTT. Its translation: CASNRDSVNTEAFF.

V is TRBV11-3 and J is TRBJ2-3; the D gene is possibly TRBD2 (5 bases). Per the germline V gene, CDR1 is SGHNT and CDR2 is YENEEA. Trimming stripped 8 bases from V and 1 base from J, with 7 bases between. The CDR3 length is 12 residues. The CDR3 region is CASDGGTDTQYF. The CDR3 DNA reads TGTGCCAGCGACGGGGGCACAGATACGCAGTATTTT.

The CDR3 sequence is CASSLGAGGNQPQHF. The CDR3 coding sequence is TGCGCCAGCAGCTTGGGGGCGGGAGGCAATCAGCCCCAGCATTTT. This sequence joins TRBV5-1 and TRBJ1-5; D remains unclear. In germline, CDR1 is SGHRS, CDR2 YFSETQ. V was pared by 0 bases and J by 2 bases, with 9 bases between. The CDR3 runs 15 residues.

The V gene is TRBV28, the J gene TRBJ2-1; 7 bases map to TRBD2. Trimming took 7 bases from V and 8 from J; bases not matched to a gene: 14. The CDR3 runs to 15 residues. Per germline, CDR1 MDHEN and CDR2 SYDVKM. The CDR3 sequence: CASTSRGRAGHEQFF. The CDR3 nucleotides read TGTGCCAGCACCTCTCGGGGGAGGGCCGGCCATGAGCAGTTCTTC.

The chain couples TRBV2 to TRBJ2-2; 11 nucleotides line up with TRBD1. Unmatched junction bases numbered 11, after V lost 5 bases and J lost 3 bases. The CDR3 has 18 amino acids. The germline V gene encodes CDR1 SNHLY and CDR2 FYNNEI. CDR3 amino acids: CASSPGQGVSSDTGELFF. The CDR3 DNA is TGTGCCAGCAGTCCGGGACAGGGGGTTTCTTCTGACACCGGGGAGCTGTTTTTT.